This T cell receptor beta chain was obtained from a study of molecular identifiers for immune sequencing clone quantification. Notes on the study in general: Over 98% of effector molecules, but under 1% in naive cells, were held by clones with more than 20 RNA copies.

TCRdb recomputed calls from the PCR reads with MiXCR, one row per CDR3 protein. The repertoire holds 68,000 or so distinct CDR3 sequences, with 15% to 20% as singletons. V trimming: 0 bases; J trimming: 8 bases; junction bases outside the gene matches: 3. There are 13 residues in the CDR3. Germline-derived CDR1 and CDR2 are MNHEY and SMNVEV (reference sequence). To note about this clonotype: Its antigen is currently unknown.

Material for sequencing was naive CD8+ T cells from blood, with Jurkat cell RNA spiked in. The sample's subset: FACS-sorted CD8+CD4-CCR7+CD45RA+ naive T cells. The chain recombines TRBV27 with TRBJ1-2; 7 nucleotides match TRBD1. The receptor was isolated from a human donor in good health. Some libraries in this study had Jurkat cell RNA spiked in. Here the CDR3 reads CASSLSGTAGYTF. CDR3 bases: TGTGCCAGCAGTTTATCGGGGACAGCCGGCTACACCTTC.